Below, 28 T cell receptor beta chains from the same sample are listed, as sequenced in a study of T cells in Graves' hyperthyroidism and ophthalmopathy. TCR beta CDR3 region amplification was performed from RNA transcripts. Primed by the HTBI set, a first-round RT-PCR was run on the TCR CDR3. In TCRdb, the multiplex PCR reads were re-called with MiXCR into one record per CDR3 protein. This table holds approximately 870,000 distinct CDR3 sequences, 35% to 45% found once. Sequencing was carried out using blood. These receptors were collected from a man aged 18 to 35 with Graves' hyperthyroidism.

This clonotype was seen repeatedly, ten times or more. The rearrangement links TRBV9 to TRBJ1-4; D might be TRBD1 (5 bases). The germline V gene has CDR1 SGDLS and CDR2 YYNGEE. V dropped 0 bases and J dropped 4 bases, with 10 bases sitting between them. This CDR3 has 15 residues. The CDR3 coding sequence is TGTGCCAGCAGCGTAGGGTCCGGGGGTAATGAAAAACTGTTTTTT. Encoded protein: CASSVGSGGNEKLFF. The whole variable domain, remainder taken from reference TRBV9 and TRBJ1-4, is DSGVTQTPKHLITATGQRVTLRCSPRSGDLSVYWYQQSLDQGLQFLIQYYNGEERAKGNILERFSAQQFPDLHSELNLSSLELGDSALYFCASSVGSGGNEKLFFGSGTQLSVL.

A word on this clonotype: One end of the junction is discordant with germline, which a read error may explain. The chain has TRBV20-1 and TRBJ1-1; D is uncertain. CDR3 length: 12 amino acids. Germline V CDR1 and CDR2: DFQATT, SNEGSKA (reference sequence). CDR3 coding DNA: TGCAGTGCTGGAGAGGTGGGGTTTGTAGCTTTCTTT. This encodes CSAGEVGFVAFF.

This chain connects TRBV19 to TRBJ1-5; a weak D match, TRBD1 (5 bases). CDR1 LNHDA and CDR2 SQIVND come from the germline V gene (reference sequence). This CDR3 is 16 amino acids long. The V end was cut by 4 bases, the J end by 6 bases, with 19 bases between. The CDR3 sequence: CASSTPGLRDGQPQHF. DNA for the CDR3: TGTGCCAGTAGTACCCCGGGTCTCAGGGACGGTCAGCCCCAGCATTTT.

This clonotype occurred many times. The DNA for the CDR3 is TGTGCCACCAGCAGGGACAGGGGATCGTCCTATAATTCACCCCTCCACTTT. Its protein is CATSRDRGSSYNSPLHF. The V and J genes are TRBV15 and TRBJ1-6; 9 bases map to TRBD1. Per germline, CDR1 LNHNV and CDR2 YYDKDF (reference sequence). The CDR3 is 17 amino acids. V shed 3 bases, J shed 1 base, and the junction held 4 bases outside the gene matches.

Ten or more counts support this clonotype. The chain has TRBV5-1 and TRBJ1-1; D gene uncertain. CDR3 length equals 14 residues. Trimming removed 0 bases at V and 0 bases at J, with 6 bases between. Germline assignment: CDR1 SGHRS and CDR2 YFSETQ. The CDR3 DNA reads as TGCGCCAGCAGCTTGGAAGCCATGAACACTGAAGCTTTCTTT. Translation gives CASSLEAMNTEAFF.

This chain links TRBV7-2 with TRBJ1-1; maybe TRBD1 (6 bases). The CDR3 is 16 residues long. V was cut by 5 bases and J by 1 base, with 17 bases left in between. Germline V lookup: CDR1 SGHTA, CDR2 FQGNSA. The CDR3, as DNA: TGTGCCAGCAGCCGAGCTCAGGGGAAGGGGAACACTGAAGCTTTCTTT. It codes for CASSRAQGKGNTEAFF.

The gene calls are TRBV19 and TRBJ2-7; D is perhaps TRBD1 (6 bases). This CDR3 spans 14 amino acids. Germline V gene data show CDR1 as LNHDA and CDR2 as SQIVND (reference sequence). Trimming pared 8 bases from V and 3 bases from J, leaving 17 bases between. The CDR3 here is CASRPGVYGYEQYF. The CDR3 nucleotides read TGTGCCAGTCGCCCAGGGGTCTACGGCTACGAGCAGTACTTC.

The V gene is TRBV12-3 or TRBV12-4, the J gene TRBJ1-3, with D unresolved. V lost 2 bases to trimming and J lost 0 bases, with 11 bases between them. The CDR3 spans 16 residues. The CDR3 sequence is CASSLLDWSSGNTIYF. CDR3 DNA: TGTGCCAGCAGTTTATTGGACTGGAGCTCTGGAAACACCATATATTTT.

This clonotype has a handful of counts. The CDR3 protein is CASSARGGAYNHQETQYF. The CDR3 DNA is TGTGCCAGCAGTGCCCGGGGGGGGGCCTACAACCATCAAGAGACCCAGTACTTC. The chain recombines TRBV2 with TRBJ2-5, with 8 positions matching TRBD2. The CDR3 covers 18 residues. CDR1 and CDR2 (germline): SNHLY, FYNNEI. J was trimmed by 2 bases and V by 4 bases; bases with no gene match: 15.

The chain carries TRBV27 and TRBJ1-1; 7 nucleotides match TRBD1. Germline V gene lookup returns CDR1 MNHEY and CDR2 SMNVEV (reference sequence). CDR3 size: 13 residues. The V gene end was trimmed by 6 bases and the J gene end by 6 bases; junction bases not matched to a gene: 7. The CDR3 coding sequence is TGTGCCAGCAGGACAGGGAGGCTCGCTGAAGCTTTCTTT. Translation: CASRTGRLAEAFF.

This clonotype has at least ten counts. V gene TRBV9 combines with J gene TRBJ2-2, with D unresolved. This CDR3 spans 14 amino acids. V was clipped by 0 bases and J by 3 bases, with 6 bases between them. Germline V gene sequence: CDR1 SGDLS, CDR2 YYNGEE. For the CDR3, the DNA is TGTGCCAGCAGCGTAGCACTGTACACCGGGGAGCTGTTTTTT. It is translated as CASSVALYTGELFF. The full variable domain, with the rest looked up from reference TRBV9 and TRBJ2-2, is DSGVTQTPKHLITATGQRVTLRCSPRSGDLSVYWYQQSLDQGLQFLIQYYNGEERAKGNILERFSAQQFPDLHSELNLSSLELGDSALYFCASSVALYTGELFFGEGSRLTVL.

This clonotype was counted at least ten times. The chain has TRBV7-9 and TRBJ1-1; D gene unclear. Trimming removed 1 base from V and 8 bases from J, with 11 bases in between. This CDR3 is built from 13 residues. Germline loops: CDR1 SEHNR, CDR2 FQNEAQ (reference sequence). The CDR3 region is CASSLVVADEAFF. The DNA for the CDR3 is TGTGCCAGCAGCTTAGTGGTAGCAGACGAAGCTTTCTTT. Variable domain in full (rest from reference TRBV7-9 and TRBJ1-1): DTGVSQNPRHKITKRGQNVTFRCDPISEHNRLYWYRQTLGQGPEFLTYFQNEAQLEKSRLLSDRFSAERPKGSFSTLEIQRTEQGDSAMYLCASSLVVADEAFFGQGTRLTVV.

The V and J genes are TRBV5-1 and TRBJ1-3; a weak D match, TRBD1 (5 bases). Germline CDR1 is SGHRS and CDR2 is YFSETQ. The CDR3 is 16 residues long. Trimming cost V 5 bases and J 0 bases, with 15 bases left between them. The CDR3 region is CASRAQGPSSGNTIYF. CDR3 sequence (DNA): TGCGCCAGCAGGGCTCAGGGCCCGAGCTCTGGAAACACCATATATTTT. Full variable domain (remainder filled in from reference TRBV5-1 and TRBJ1-3): KAGVTQTPRYLIKTRGQQVTLSCSPISGHRSVSWYQQTPGQGLQFLFEYFSETQRNKGNFPGRFSGRQFSNSRSEMNVSTLELGDSALYLCASRAQGPSSGNTIYFGEGSWLTVV.

This clonotype was found a few times. The chain uses TRBV2 and TRBJ1-1, with unresolved D. The CDR3 totals 14 residues. Germline CDR1 is SNHLY and CDR2 is FYNNEI. The V end was cut by 6 bases, the J end by 0 bases, with 11 bases between. This chain's CDR3 is CASSQDAMNTEAFF. The CDR3 DNA follows: TGTGCCAGCAGCCAAGATGCGATGAACACTGAAGCTTTCTTT.

The J gene is TRBJ2-7, the V gene TRBV7-9; D is perhaps TRBD1 (5 bases). Trimming took 4 bases from V and 0 from J, leaving 16 bases between them. CDR3 length: 16 amino acids. Germline V lookup: CDR1 SEHNR, CDR2 FQNEAQ (reference sequence). The CDR3 region is CASSSSAGSSSYEQYF. The CDR3, as DNA: TGTGCCAGCAGCTCCTCGGCAGGGTCGAGCTCCTACGAGCAGTACTTC.

The chain carries TRBV19 and TRBJ2-5; 15 nucleotides line up with TRBD2. Trimming removed 5 bases from V and 0 bases from J; junction bases left unmatched: 10. Germline assignment: CDR1 LNHDA and CDR2 SQIVND (reference sequence). CDR3 length equals 19 residues. The CDR3 sequence is CASSGGLAGGRVHQETQYF. CDR3 DNA: TGTGCCAGTAGTGGGGGACTAGCGGGGGGCCGGGTCCACCAAGAGACCCAGTACTTC.

In its sample, this clonotype was seen many times. V and J are TRBV2 and TRBJ1-2, with 7 bases aligning to TRBD1. Germline CDR1 reads SNHLY; CDR2 reads FYNNEI. The CDR3 totals 14 residues. V lost 3 bases and J lost 5; bases outside the gene matches: 6. The CDR3 reads CASSDEGAWYGYTF. The CDR3 DNA follows: TGTGCCAGCAGTGACGAGGGGGCATGGTATGGCTACACCTTC.

This clonotype appeared many times. V and J are TRBV29-1 and TRBJ2-2; 11 nucleotides line up with TRBD2. V trimming: 7 bases; J trimming: 4 bases; junction bases outside the gene matches: 5. The CDR3 has 14 residues. Germline CDR1 and CDR2: SQVTM and ANQGSEA. CDR3 nucleotide sequence: TGCAGCGCCCAAGGGACTAGCGGCACCGGGGAGCTGTTTTTT. Protein sequence: CSAQGTSGTGELFF.

In its sample, this clonotype was seen many times. The rearrangement links TRBV29-1 to TRBJ2-7; D remains unclear. This CDR3 is 11 amino acids long. V was shortened by 7 bases and J by 0 bases, with 7 bases between the two germline ends. Germline V gene data show CDR1 as SQVTM and CDR2 as ANQGSEA. This chain's CDR3 is CSARYSYEQYF. The CDR3 nucleotides are TGCAGCGCCAGATACTCCTACGAGCAGTACTTC.

This clonotype has just a few counts. Sequence at one end of the junction differs from germline and may be a read error. The chain is built from TRBV10-3 and TRBJ1-2; D is unresolved. CDR3 length equals 12 residues. The V gene's germline CDR1 is ENHRY and CDR2 SYGVKD. The chain's CDR3 is CASSGETVSNTF. CDR3 nucleotide sequence: TGTGCCAGCAGTGGGGAGACCGTTTCGAACACCTTC.

The rearrangement links TRBV19 to TRBJ1-2; the D is unclear. The CDR3 is 13 residues long. Germline V CDR1 and CDR2: LNHDA, SQIVND (reference sequence). V was shortened by 0 bases and J by 4 bases, with 6 bases between the two germline ends. The CDR3 loop is CASSIDLGYGYTF. The CDR3, as DNA: TGTGCCAGTAGTATAGATTTGGGCTATGGCTACACCTTC.

The chain links TRBV2 to TRBJ2-7; D is uncertain. V shed 8 bases and J shed 1 base, with 24 bases lying between them. The V gene's germline CDR1 is SNHLY and CDR2 FYNNEI. The CDR3 has 17 amino acids. CDR3 nucleotides: TGTGCCAGCCGTGCCAAAACTCTGTTCCCCTTATCCTACGAGCAGTACTTC. Protein: CASRAKTLFPLSYEQYF.

This chain connects TRBV11-2 to TRBJ1-4; the D is unclear. The CDR3 is 15 amino acids. The V and J ends lost 0 bases and 7 bases respectively, with 12 bases between them. Per germline, CDR1 SGHAT and CDR2 FQNNGV. CDR3 loop: CASSLEAWEPEKLFF. The DNA of the CDR3 is TGTGCCAGCAGCTTAGAGGCTTGGGAACCTGAAAAACTGTTTTTT.

The genes are TRBV20-1 and TRBJ1-4, with a weak D call TRBD1 (6 bases). This CDR3 comprises 16 residues. CDR1 DFQATT and CDR2 SNEGSKA come from the germline V gene (reference sequence). V lost 6 bases, J lost 10 bases, and 27 bases lay in between. In nucleotides, the CDR3 is TGCAGTGCCCCCCCAACCACAGGGCCGCCAGTAGGAAAACTGTTTTTT. It codes for CSAPPTTGPPVGKLFF.

The table lists this clonotype with a few counts. The V and J genes are TRBV11-1 and TRBJ1-1, with D possibly matching TRBD1 (5 bases). Germline CDR1 SGHAT, CDR2 FQDESV (reference sequence). The CDR3 is 15 amino acids. V gave up 2 bases and J gave up 0 bases, with 10 bases separating them. The CDR3 nucleotides read TGTGCCAGCAGCTTACAGGGCCAGATGAACACTGAAGCTTTCTTT. It encodes CASSLQGQMNTEAFF.

This clonotype has just a few counts. The V gene is TRBV7-8, the J gene TRBJ1-1; TRBD1 is a possible D gene (5 bases). The germline CDR1 and CDR2 sequences are SGHVS and FQNEAQ. With 5 bases removed from V and 6 bases from J, the gap between germline ends came to 13 bases. The CDR3 contains 13 residues. In DNA form, the CDR3 reads TGTGCCAGCAGCCAAGATCAGGGCTCTGAAGCTTTCTTT. Amino acids: CASSQDQGSEAFF.

The sample holds many counts of this clonotype. The gene calls are TRBV20-1 and TRBJ1-1; no clear D gene. Per germline, CDR1 DFQATT and CDR2 SNEGSKA (reference sequence). V lost 6 bases, J lost 2 bases, and 16 bases lay in between. The length of the CDR3 is 14 residues. The CDR3 region is CSAVGPRENTEAFF. The DNA for the CDR3 is TGCAGTGCCGTCGGGCCACGGGAAAACACTGAAGCTTTCTTT.

This clonotype was seen at least ten times. The chain carries TRBV9 and TRBJ2-5; D remains unclear. With 0 bases removed from V and 2 bases from J, the gap between germline ends came to 8 bases. Germline CDR1 SGDLS, CDR2 YYNGEE. CDR3 size: 14 residues. The CDR3 bases are TGTGCCAGCAGCGTAGGGGGAACGCAAGAGACCCAGTACTTC. Protein product: CASSVGGTQETQYF.